This passage covers 32 T cell receptor beta chains from one sample sequenced in a study of T cells after yellow fever vaccination (dated by TCRdb to about 2019). In the paper's terms, the treatment or condition label means: live attenuated yellow fever vaccine strain. The method was 5' RACE. Sequenced on an Illumina HiSeq 2500. The public reads were run again by TCRdb, first through fastp at Q25 and then through MiXCR, and only productive beta chains were kept. Each entry is one CDR3 protein sequence, shown with its most common DNA and genes. Present in this sample are about 550,000 distinct CDR3 sequences, about 19% of which were seen just once. The top ten hold 13% to 15% of the sample. The sample in question was PBMCs, obtained 15 days after the yellow fever booster vaccination. The receptors stem from a man in his thirties or forties who received the YFV17D yellow fever vaccine.

Only a few counts were recorded for this clonotype. The gene calls are TRBV7-9 and TRBJ1-6; weak D call: TRBD1 (5 bases). Germline-derived CDR1 and CDR2 are SEHNR and FQNEAQ (reference sequence). The CDR3 consists of 15 residues. Trimming cost V 4 bases and J 7 bases, with 14 bases left between them. DNA for the CDR3: TGTGCCAGCAGCTATACGGGACCTCGGAATTCACCCCTCCACTTT. Its translation: CASSYTGPRNSPLHF.

This clonotype showed up just a few times. The chain joins TRBV24-1 to TRBJ2-7, with TRBD1 matching 8 bases. The CDR3 is 15 amino acids. V trimming: 7 bases; J trimming: 1 base; junction bases outside the gene matches: 8. The germline V gene encodes CDR1 KGHDR and CDR2 SFDVKD. The CDR3 protein is CATRPPGQESYEQYF. The CDR3 DNA is TGTGCCACCAGGCCACCGGGACAGGAGTCCTACGAGCAGTACTTC.

This chain connects TRBV6-5 to TRBJ2-1, with TRBD2 identical over 7 bases. The CDR3 covers 16 residues. V lost 6 bases to trimming and J lost 0 bases; unmatched junction nucleotides: 8. Germline V gives CDR1 MNHEY, CDR2 SVGAGI. CDR3 nucleotide sequence: TGTGCCAGCAGCCTATGGGGCGGGAGCTCCTACAATGAGCAGTTCTTC. Amino acid sequence: CASSLWGGSSYNEQFF.

This chain links TRBV15 with TRBJ1-1; no clear D. Germline CDR1 reads LNHNV; CDR2 reads YYDKDF (reference sequence). V shed 0 bases and J shed 11 bases, with 10 bases lying between them. CDR3 length: 12 amino acids. This CDR3 is CATSRDWSVAFF. CDR3 DNA: TGTGCCACCAGCAGAGATTGGAGTGTGGCTTTCTTT.

The V gene is TRBV12-3 or TRBV12-4, the J gene TRBJ2-1; D is tentatively TRBD1 or TRBD2 (6 bases each). This CDR3 comprises 11 residues. V shed 6 bases and J shed 8 bases, with 8 bases lying between them. This CDR3 reads CASREGDEQFF. The CDR3 DNA sequence: TGTGCCAGCAGGGAGGGGGATGAGCAGTTCTTC.

The V call is TRBV28, the J call TRBJ2-7; 8 bases map to TRBD1. Germline CDR1 and CDR2: MDHEN and SYDVKM. The CDR3 length is 14 residues. Trimming at V came to 4 bases and at J to 2 bases, leaving 4 bases not matched to a gene. CDR3 bases: TGTGCCAGCAGTTCTCCGGGACAGGCCTACGAGCAGTACTTC. Encoded protein: CASSSPGQAYEQYF.

This clonotype has more than one count but fewer than ten. The chain carries TRBV25-1 and TRBJ2-1; a weak D match, TRBD1 (5 bases). This CDR3 comprises 13 residues. Deletions cut 3 bases from V and 5 bases from J, with 8 bases between. Germline CDR1 and CDR2: MGHDK and SYGVNS. CDR3 coding DNA: TGTGCCAGCAGTGAGCAGGGTGACAATGAGCAGTTCTTC. It specifies CASSEQGDNEQFF.

The CDR3 nucleotides read TGTGCCGGTCTCCACGGAGCGGGAGTGCGAGATACGCAGTATTTT. Amino acid sequence: CAGLHGAGVRDTQYF. The V and J genes are TRBV2 and TRBJ2-3, with TRBD2 identical over 8 bases. Trimming removed 11 bases from V and 5 bases from J; junction bases left unmatched: 15. CDR1 and CDR2 from the germline V gene are SNHLY and FYNNEI. The CDR3 is 15 amino acids.

This clonotype came up once. This may stem from a read error, because a much larger clone lies one nucleotide away. The chain combines TRBV4-2 with TRBJ2-5; the match to TRBD1 covers 8 bases. CDR3 length: 15 amino acids. CDR1 is LGHNA and CDR2 is YNFKEQ in the germline V gene. CDR3 sequence reads: CASSQSGQGGETQHF. CDR3 in DNA: TGTGCCAGCAGCCAATCAGGACAGGGCGGGGAGACCCAGCACTTC.

This chain joins TRBV9 and TRBJ2-7; D is possibly TRBD2 (6 bases). Trimming took 2 bases from V and 1 from J, leaving 13 bases between them. Germline-derived CDR1 and CDR2 are SGDLS and YYNGEE. This CDR3 region has 15 residues. This chain's CDR3 is CASSVGGKGSYEQYF. The CDR3 nucleotides are TGTGCCAGCAGCGTCGGCGGGAAGGGTTCCTACGAGCAGTACTTC.

This clonotype was seen only a few times. The chain is built from TRBV6-5 and TRBJ2-7; tentatively, D is TRBD1 (5 bases). The CDR3 contains 11 residues. Germline V gene sequence: CDR1 MNHEY, CDR2 SVGAGI. Trimming left V 10 bases short and J 4 bases short, with 11 bases between. The CDR3, as DNA: TGTGCCACCCACAGACAGTACGAGCAGTACTTC. Its protein product is CATHRQYEQYF.

The chain couples TRBV5-1 to TRBJ2-5; TRBD1 or TRBD2 may be the D gene (7 bases each). Germline CDR1 reads SGHRS; CDR2 reads YFSETQ. This CDR3 region has 14 residues. V dropped 8 bases and J dropped 2 bases, with 16 bases sitting between them. CDR3 residues: CASWEGALQETQYF. CDR3 coding DNA: TGCGCCAGTTGGGAGGGGGCGTTACAAGAGACCCAGTACTTC. The whole variable domain, remainder taken from reference TRBV5-1 and TRBJ2-5, is KAGVTQTPRYLIKTRGQQVTLSCSPISGHRSVSWYQQTPGQGLQFLFEYFSETQRNKGNFPGRFSGRQFSNSRSEMNVSTLELGDSALYLCASWEGALQETQYFGPGTRLLVL.

This clonotype was observed a few times. The V and J genes are TRBV5-1 and TRBJ2-7, with 7 nucleotides matching TRBD2. Trimming took 0 bases from V and 1 from J; bases not matched to a gene: 7. CDR1 and CDR2 (germline): SGHRS, YFSETQ. There are 16 residues in the CDR3. CDR3 coding DNA: TGCGCCAGCAGCTTGGCCCCCGCGGGAGAGTCCTACGAGCAGTACTTC. This translates into CASSLAPAGESYEQYF.

This rearrangement joins TRBV29-1 to TRBJ2-7; 9 bases line up with TRBD1. J lost 2 bases, V lost 4 bases, and 6 bases had no gene match. The CDR3 sequence is 14 residues long. Germline V gene sequence: CDR1 SQVTM, CDR2 ANQGSEA. The CDR3 sequence: CSVVMGQGPYEQYF. CDR3 nucleotides: TGCAGCGTTGTGATGGGACAGGGACCCTACGAGCAGTACTTC.

This clonotype occurred a few times. The rearrangement links TRBV7-2 to TRBJ2-4, with D perhaps TRBD2 (5 bases). The CDR3 runs to 14 residues. Germline lookup yields CDR1 SGHTA and CDR2 FQGNSA. V shed 5 bases and J shed 1 base, with 9 bases lying between them. CDR3 sequence (DNA): TGTGCCAGCAGCCCTCCGGGGGCCAAAAACATTCAGTACTTC. This translates into CASSPPGAKNIQYF.

This clonotype was recorded at least ten times. J is TRBJ2-3 and V is TRBV7-2; 8 bases fit TRBD2. From germline, CDR1 is SGHTA and CDR2 FQGNSA. The CDR3 totals 15 residues. The V and J ends lost 1 base and 3 bases, in that order; junction bases with no gene match: 3. Here the CDR3 reads CASSLGGTRTDTQYF. The CDR3 coding sequence is TGTGCCAGCAGCTTAGGGGGGACTAGGACAGATACGCAGTATTTT.

The rearrangement joins TRBV4-2 to TRBJ2-3; D is unresolved. This CDR3 comprises 16 residues. With 0 bases removed from V and 0 bases from J, the gap between germline ends came to 10 bases. Germline CDR1 LGHNA, CDR2 YNFKEQ. The CDR3 loop reads CASSQDPPGSTDTQYF. As DNA, the CDR3 is TGTGCCAGCAGCCAAGATCCCCCGGGTAGCACAGATACGCAGTATTTT.

This clonotype was seen a handful of times. The rearrangement joins TRBV19 to TRBJ2-2; TRBD1 is a possible D gene (7 bases). The CDR3 sequence is 15 residues long. From germline, CDR1 is LNHDA and CDR2 SQIVND (reference sequence). Trimming stripped 7 bases from V and 6 bases from J, with 18 bases between. The CDR3 coding sequence is TGTGCCAGTATCGCCCAGGGGGGTGTTGCCGGGGAGCTGTTTTTT. Translating it yields CASIAQGGVAGELFF.

This chain uses TRBV7-2 with TRBJ2-1; possible D gene TRBD1, 5 bases. V gave up 1 base and J gave up 8 bases, with 15 bases separating them. CDR1 and CDR2 from the germline V gene are SGHTA and FQGNSA. The CDR3 has 15 residues. Here the CDR3 DNA reads TGTGCCAGCAGCTTAGTCGCAGGGTCAGGCTATGAGCAGTTCTTC. It translates to CASSLVAGSGYEQFF.

This clonotype was found a few times. CDR3: CASSAATGAGELFF. In nucleotides, the CDR3 is TGTGCCAGCAGTGCAGCGACAGGGGCCGGGGAGCTGTTTTTT. The chain couples TRBV27 to TRBJ2-2; 8 bases agree with TRBD1. CDR3 size: 14 residues. CDR1 and CDR2 from the germline V gene are MNHEY and SMNVEV (reference sequence). Losses at the gene ends were 5 bases for V and 6 bases for J; bases not matched to a gene: 5.

V and J are TRBV7-6 and TRBJ1-2; a possible D gene is TRBD1 (6 bases). This CDR3 comprises 17 residues. V lost 4 bases, J lost 7 bases, and 25 bases lay in between. Germline CDR1 SGHVS, CDR2 FNYEAQ. The CDR3 loop reads CASSSQQAGTPAAGYTF. CDR3 coding DNA: TGTGCCAGCAGCTCCCAACAAGCCGGGACACCGGCCGCTGGCTACACCTTC.

This clonotype was seen at least ten times. V gene TRBV5-6 combines with J gene TRBJ2-3; the D is unclear. Germline values: CDR1 SGHDT, CDR2 YYEEEE. The CDR3 spans 16 residues. V shed 2 bases and J shed 4 bases, with 17 bases lying between them. For the CDR3, the DNA is TGTGCCAGCAGCTTACCTTCTCTAGTCAGCGCAGATACGCAGTATTTT. It yields the protein CASSLPSLVSADTQYF.

J is TRBJ2-5 and V is TRBV6-1; D is undetermined. Trimming left V 7 bases short and J 7 bases short, with 16 bases between. Germline CDR1 MNHNS, CDR2 SASEGT. The CDR3 has 13 amino acids. The CDR3 spells CASTTSATGTQYF. The DNA of the CDR3 is TGTGCCAGCACAACCTCGGCGACGGGGACCCAGTACTTC.

This clonotype turned up a few times. The V gene is TRBV6-4, the J gene TRBJ2-4; the match to TRBD2 covers 12 bases. This CDR3 has 19 amino acids. CDR1 and CDR2 (germline): MRHNA, SNTAGT. Losses at the gene ends were 5 bases for V and 0 bases for J; bases not matched to a gene: 11. CDR3 in amino acids: CASSRLAGVGLLAKNIQYF. The CDR3 DNA reads TGTGCCAGCAGTCGACTAGCGGGAGTGGGGCTCCTAGCCAAAAACATTCAGTACTTC.

This clonotype has more than one count but fewer than ten. The chain has TRBV7-9 and TRBJ2-7, with TRBD2 matching over 11 bases. This CDR3 comprises 15 residues. Germline assignment: CDR1 SEHNR and CDR2 FQNEAQ (reference sequence). Trimming removed 1 base from V and 4 bases from J; junction bases left unmatched: 3. The CDR3 DNA is TGTGCCAGCAGCTTAGTGACTAGCGGGAAGTACGAGCAGTACTTC. Amino acid sequence: CASSLVTSGKYEQYF.

This clonotype was seen more than once but under ten times. V and J are TRBV3-1 and TRBJ2-5; perhaps D is TRBD1 or TRBD2 (5 bases each). V lost 7 bases and J 3 bases, leaving 12 bases between the germline ends. This CDR3 region has 13 residues. Per germline, CDR1 LGHDT and CDR2 YNNKEL (reference sequence). CDR3 residues: CASTQRGEETQYF. The CDR3 region has the DNA TGTGCCAGCACCCAGAGAGGGGAAGAGACCCAGTACTTC.

The chain is built from TRBV20-1 and TRBJ2-3; 9 bases line up with TRBD2. V was clipped by 6 bases and J by 6 bases; unmatched bases: 7. The germline gives CDR1 DFQATT, CDR2 SNEGSKA (reference sequence). The length of the CDR3 is 13 residues. The CDR3 region is CSAREGLGDTQYF. The DNA for the CDR3 is TGCAGTGCGCGGGAGGGCCTTGGCGATACGCAGTATTTT.

The gene calls are TRBV27 and TRBJ2-3, with 13 bases aligning to TRBD2. The CDR3 length is 17 residues. Trimming cost V 6 bases and J 5 bases; bases outside gene matches: 11. Germline CDR1 MNHEY, CDR2 SMNVEV (reference sequence). CDR3 nucleotide sequence: TGTGCCAGCAGACCCCCCGGACTAGCGGGAGCAGTAGATACGCAGTATTTT. Translating gives CASRPPGLAGAVDTQYF.

The chain couples TRBV29-1 to TRBJ2-5; a weak D match, TRBD2 (5 bases). V was trimmed by 1 base and J by 6 bases, leaving 9 bases between them. The V gene's germline CDR1 is SQVTM and CDR2 ANQGSEA. The CDR3 is 12 amino acids. CDR3 DNA sequence: TGCAGCGTTGAAGGACTACCTAAGACCCAGTACTTC. Its protein is CSVEGLPKTQYF.

A few counts support this clonotype. V usage is TRBV5-6 and J usage is TRBJ2-7, with D perhaps matching TRBD2 (5 bases). The V end was cut by 1 base, the J end by 4 bases, with 9 bases between. From germline, CDR1 is SGHDT and CDR2 YYEEEE. The CDR3 has 13 residues. In nucleotides, the CDR3 is TGTGCCAGCAGCTTGAAATCGGGATACGAGCAGTACTTC. This encodes CASSLKSGYEQYF. The variable domain in full, with the rest retrieved from reference TRBV5-6 and TRBJ2-7, is DAGVTQSPTHLIKTRGQQVTLRCSPKSGHDTVSWYQQALGQGPQFIFQYYEEEERQRGNFPDRFSGHQFPNYSSELNVNALLLGDSALYLCASSLKSGYEQYFGPGTRLTVT.

The CDR3 DNA is TGCGCCAGCAGTGAGTCAAGAGCGGGGGCCCCCGATACGCAGTATTTT. Its protein product is CASSESRAGAPDTQYF. This chain links TRBV10-1 with TRBJ2-3; 8 nucleotides align to TRBD2. CDR1 is WNHNN and CDR2 is SYGVQD in the germline V gene (reference sequence). The CDR3 consists of 16 residues. V lost 0 bases and J lost 6; bases outside the gene matches: 8.

This clonotype was found many times. The DNA of the CDR3 is TGCAGTGCTAGAGACGGACGGACCTACGAGCAGTACTTC. It yields the protein CSARDGRTYEQYF. J is TRBJ2-7 and V is TRBV20-1, with no clear D. Trimming removed 0 bases at V and 2 bases at J, with 8 bases between. The CDR3 runs 13 residues. Germline CDR1 DFQATT, CDR2 SNEGSKA (reference sequence).